Reported below is one T cell receptor beta chain. V was pared by 1 base and J by 0 bases, with 9 bases between. The CDR3 length is 16 residues. Germline CDR1 and CDR2: LNHNV and YYDKDF (reference sequence). These data are taken from a study of OX40 agonist ivuxolimab in advanced cancers. Study summary: Patients were treated with intravenous ivuxolimab, dosed at 0.01 to 10 mg/kg and infused every 2 weeks. The dose-escalation cohort was about 83% male, with a mean age of approximately 62 years, ranging about 23 to 90.

TCRdb keeps only in-frame clones here, not all; method: immunoSEQ multiplex PCR. Of fewer than 85,000 clones in the sample, approximately 85% were seen once. The source material was CD4+ or CD8+ T cells sorted from blood, sampled in a trial of the OX40 agonist ivuxolimab. This clonotype originated in an adult with an advanced solid tumor such as melanoma, head and neck, liver or kidney cancer. The chain employs TRBV15 and TRBJ1-4; no reliable D call. CDR3 in amino acids: CATSRGTGTTNEKLFF. The DNA for the CDR3 is TGTGCCACCAGCAGAGGTACCGGGACAACTAATGAAAAACTGTTTTTT.